Shown below are 9 T cell receptor beta chains from a single sample sequenced in a study of brain T cells in children with intractable seizures. The time point was: blood from clinic visit 5 months post-surgery; TSC patient then seizure free. The table came from immunoSEQ multiplex PCR; TCRdb's copy has only in-frame clones and leaves some out. This table holds about 320,000 clones, over 90% found once. This material consisted of peripheral blood, taken about 5 months after surgery. The receptors were gathered from a boy under three years old with tuberous sclerosis and intractable seizures.

The J gene is TRBJ1-4, the V gene TRBV6-5, with D possibly TRBD1 on 5 matching bases. Germline V lookup: CDR1 MNHEY, CDR2 SVGAGI. Trimming removed 7 bases from V and 0 bases from J, with 12 bases in between. CDR3 size: 15 residues. Here the CDR3 reads CASTGQTTTNEKLFF. The CDR3, as DNA: TGTGCCAGCACCGGACAAACTACAACTAATGAAAAACTGTTTTTT.

This chain connects TRBV7-9 to TRBJ2-7; D ambiguous. V was shortened by 4 bases and J by 7 bases, with 8 bases between the two germline ends. This CDR3 region has 11 residues. Germline loops: CDR1 SEHNR, CDR2 FQNEAQ (reference sequence). In DNA, the CDR3 is TGTGCCAGCAGCTCTGATGGGGAGCAGTACTTC. It encodes CASSSDGEQYF. Using reference TRBV7-9 and TRBJ2-7 for the parts outside the CDR3, the full variable domain is DTGVSQNPRHKITKRGQNVTFRCDPISEHNRLYWYRQTLGQGPEFLTYFQNEAQLEKSRLLSDRFSAERPKGSFSTLEIQRTEQGDSAMYLCASSSDGEQYFGPGTRLTVT.

The chain couples TRBV19 to TRBJ2-7; the match to TRBD2 covers 10 bases. V lost 3 bases, J lost 3 bases, and 8 bases stayed unmatched. The CDR3 extends over 16 amino acids. Germline V gene data show CDR1 as LNHDA and CDR2 as SQIVND (reference sequence). In DNA, the CDR3 is TGTGCCAGTAGTATTGGTCCTAGCGGGAGCGTCTACGAGCAGTACTTC. Its translation is CASSIGPSGSVYEQYF.

The rearrangement links TRBV5-1 to TRBJ1-3; possibly TRBD1 for D (5 bases). This CDR3 comprises 15 residues. Germline CDR1 reads SGHRS; CDR2 reads YFSETQ. Trimming left V 1 base short and J 4 bases short, with 12 bases between. This CDR3 reads CASSLLGAAGNTIYF. The CDR3 coding sequence is TGCGCCAGCAGCTTGTTAGGGGCCGCCGGAAACACCATATATTTT.

The V call is TRBV9, the J call TRBJ1-2, with 8 bases identical to TRBD1. Germline V gene sequence: CDR1 SGDLS, CDR2 YYNGEE. Germline trimming cut 4 bases from V and 5 bases from J; bases unmatched to any gene: 10. The CDR3 has 15 amino acids. CDR3 residues: CASSPWTGPYYGYTF. The CDR3 DNA sequence: TGTGCCAGCAGCCCATGGACAGGGCCCTATTATGGCTACACCTTC.

This clone has a single count. This chain joins TRBV30 and TRBJ2-1; D possibly corresponds to TRBD2 (5 bases). The CDR3 has 13 amino acids. Per the germline V gene, CDR1 is GTSNPN and CDR2 is SVGIG (reference sequence). V was pared by 0 bases and J by 10 bases, with 13 bases between. CDR3 nucleotides: TGTGCCTGGAGTGTATTCGAGGGTTGGGAGCAGTTCTTC. It translates to CAWSVFEGWEQFF.

The V and J genes are TRBV19 and TRBJ1-1; D ambiguous. The CDR3 contains 10 residues. Germline-derived CDR1 and CDR2 are LNHDA and SQIVND (reference sequence). V lost 4 bases and J 3 bases, leaving 0 bases between the germline ends. CDR3 nucleotide sequence: TGTGCCAGTAGTAACACTGAAGCTTTCTTT. This sequence encodes CASSNTEAFF.

The chain joins TRBV24-1 to TRBJ1-5; the D is unclear. The germline V gene encodes CDR1 KGHDR and CDR2 SFDVKD. V was cut by 4 bases and J by 0 bases, with 6 bases left in between. The CDR3 consists of 14 residues. The CDR3 is CATSEGYSNQPQHF. CDR3 DNA sequence: TGTGCCACCAGTGAGGGATATAGCAATCAGCCCCAGCATTTT.

The chain couples TRBV5-5 to TRBJ2-5, with unresolved D. Trimming cost V 1 base and J 1 base, with 14 bases left between them. CDR1 is SGHKS and CDR2 is YYEKEE in the germline V gene (reference sequence). This CDR3 has 16 amino acids. The CDR3 DNA sequence: TGTGCCAGCAGCTTGCCTGCGGCGGATTTCCAAGAGACCCAGTACTTC. Amino acid sequence: CASSLPAADFQETQYF.